The 28 T cell receptor beta chains below come from one sample, sequenced in a study of vaccination effects on CD4 cells after COVID-19. ViraFEST assay sequencing came after antigen-specific CD4+ T cells were expanded with viral peptide pools. Culture proceeded for approximately 10 days, and CD4+ T cells were then isolated. Prior SARS-CoV-2 infection was absent in the vaccine recipients, as shown by negative nucleocapsid antibodies. The table came from immunoSEQ multiplex PCR; TCRdb's copy has only in-frame clones and leaves some out. The table records tens of thousands of clones, more than 60% of them present only once. Their cognate antigens are unknown. The specimen was CD4+ T cells from PBMCs cultured with SARS-CoV-2 spike peptides, collected before COVID-19 vaccination. The source is a human donor who received a COVID-19 vaccine.

This clone was counted only a few times. The V gene is TRBV3-1 (or the pseudogene TRBV3-2), the J gene TRBJ2-1; D possibly corresponds to TRBD2 (6 bases). The CDR3 length is 16 residues. Trimming left V 3 bases short and J 4 bases short, with 16 bases between. In germline, CDR1 is LGHDT, CDR2 YNNKEL (reference sequence). CDR3 sequence reads: CASSHNSGNAYNEQFF. CDR3 bases: TGTGCCAGCAGCCACAATAGCGGTAACGCTTACAATGAGCAGTTCTTC.

Only one count was recorded for this clone. V and J are TRBV5-1 and TRBJ2-6, with a tentative D call TRBD1 (6 bases). The CDR3 contains 15 residues. The ends were cut back, 5 bases at V and 2 bases at J, with 11 bases in the middle. Germline CDR1 SGHRS, CDR2 YFSETQ. The CDR3 protein is CASSLGGAGANVLTF. CDR3 nucleotides: TGCGCCAGCAGTCTTGGGGGCGCTGGGGCCAACGTCCTGACTTTC.

This clone was picked up a small number of times. This chain connects TRBV28 to TRBJ2-2; D is perhaps TRBD2 (7 bases). The germline gives CDR1 MDHEN, CDR2 SYDVKM. Trimming removed 5 bases from V and 3 bases from J, with 19 bases in between. This CDR3 spans 17 amino acids. CDR3: CASSLPRGGAYTGELFF. Written as DNA, the CDR3 is TGTGCCAGCAGTCTCCCGAGGGGGGGGGCCTACACCGGGGAGCTGTTTTTT.

The chain combines TRBV30 with TRBJ1-1; D call uncertain. CDR3 length: 10 amino acids. The germline CDR1 and CDR2 sequences are GTSNPN and SVGIG (reference sequence). Between the trimmed V and J ends, which lost 8 bases and 5 bases, there was a span of 9 bases. The CDR3 protein is CAVERTEAFF. In DNA form, the CDR3 reads TGTGCCGTGGAAAGGACTGAAGCTTTCTTT.

This chain uses TRBV6-6 with TRBJ1-1; D is unclear. Looked up from germline, CDR1 is MNHNY and CDR2 is SVGAGI (reference sequence). The CDR3 is made up of 14 amino acids. Trimming removed 4 bases from V and 3 bases from J, with 12 bases in between. CDR3 residues: CASSSTNQDTEAFF. DNA for the CDR3: TGTGCCAGCAGTTCCACGAACCAAGACACTGAAGCTTTCTTT.

This clone was found a few times. The chain couples TRBV4-1 to TRBJ2-7; 9 bases line up with TRBD2. The CDR3 is made up of 15 amino acids. The junction had 6 bases not matched to a gene; V was cut back by 3 bases and J by 3 bases. In germline, CDR1 is MGHRA, CDR2 YSYEKL. The CDR3 protein is CASSQDSGGLYEQYF. In DNA form, the CDR3 reads TGCGCCAGCAGCCAGGATAGCGGGGGACTCTACGAGCAGTACTTC.

The chain couples TRBV12-5 to TRBJ1-3; 10 bases map to TRBD1. The germline V gene has CDR1 LGHNT and CDR2 FRNRAP. The J segment lost 4 bases and the V segment lost 0 bases, leaving 6 bases of the junction unmatched. This CDR3 comprises 17 residues. CDR3 residues: CASGLVMGQGLGNTIYF. The CDR3, as DNA: TGTGCTAGTGGTTTGGTAATGGGACAGGGGTTGGGAAACACCATATATTTT.

The chain recombines TRBV18 with TRBJ1-3, with D possibly TRBD1 on 5 matching bases. The ends were cut back, 3 bases at V and 0 bases at J, with 9 bases in the middle. Germline values: CDR1 KGHSH, CDR2 LQKENI. The CDR3 sequence is 15 residues long. As DNA, the CDR3 is TGTGCCAGCTCACCTTCAGGGTTCTCTGGAAACACCATATATTTT. Protein sequence: CASSPSGFSGNTIYF.

V and J are TRBV7-9 and TRBJ2-7; D is uncertain. The V gene lost 7 bases and the J gene lost 4 bases, with 14 bases spanning the gap. Germline V gene data show CDR1 as SEHNR and CDR2 as FQNEAQ (reference sequence). This CDR3 spans 13 amino acids. CDR3 loop: CASTWGRVYEQYF. The CDR3 nucleotides are TGTGCCAGCACCTGGGGTAGGGTGTACGAGCAGTACTTC.

The table lists this clone with a count of one. J is TRBJ1-2 and V is TRBV11-2; tentatively, D is TRBD1 (5 bases). Germline CDR1 reads SGHAT; CDR2 reads FQNNGV. The CDR3 length is 14 residues. The germline V and J ends were trimmed by 7 bases and 7 bases, with 19 bases remaining between them. CDR3 DNA: TGTGCCAGCACCCCCGGGGGGGGGAGGAGTGGCTACACCTTC. Translating it yields CASTPGGGRSGYTF.

The J gene is TRBJ1-5, the V gene TRBV28; TRBD1 agrees at 7 bases. J gave up 2 bases and V 6 bases, and 10 bases lay outside the gene matches. This CDR3 has 16 amino acids. Germline V gene data show CDR1 as MDHEN and CDR2 as SYDVKM. In DNA form, the CDR3 reads TGTGCCAGCAGCCCCCCAAGAACAGGGGGCAATCAGCCCCAGCATTTT. It encodes CASSPPRTGGNQPQHF.

The chain recombines TRBV2 with TRBJ1-1, with 7 bases identical to TRBD1. The CDR3 is 14 amino acids. The junction had 10 bases not matched to a gene; V was cut back by 8 bases and J by 4 bases. CDR1 and CDR2 (germline): SNHLY, FYNNEI. CDR3 region: CASSEQGFSTEAFF. In nucleotides, the CDR3 is TGTGCCAGCTCGGAACAGGGGTTTAGCACTGAAGCTTTCTTT.

The chain joins TRBV27 to TRBJ2-3, with TRBD1 matching over 8 bases. Germline-derived CDR1 and CDR2 are MNHEY and SMNVEV (reference sequence). The CDR3 extends over 15 amino acids. The junction had 6 bases not matched to a gene; V was cut back by 6 bases and J by 1 base. CDR3 bases: TGTGCCAGCAGCCTAACAGGGGGGCGCACAGATACGCAGTATTTT. The encoded protein is CASSLTGGRTDTQYF.

The V gene is TRBV10-3, the J gene TRBJ1-1, with D possibly TRBD1 on 5 matching bases. The V gene lost 4 bases and the J gene lost 0 bases, with 12 bases spanning the gap. This CDR3 has 15 amino acids. Germline V CDR1 and CDR2: ENHRY, SYGVKD. For the CDR3, the DNA is TGTGCCATCAGTGGGCGGGGCAGTATGAACACTGAAGCTTTCTTT. Translating it yields CAISGRGSMNTEAFF.

The chain uses TRBV6-2 or TRBV6-3 and TRBJ2-3; D ambiguous. Germline V CDR1 and CDR2: MNHEY, SVGEGT. With 0 bases removed from V and 5 bases from J, the gap between germline ends came to 12 bases. The CDR3 length is 15 residues. CDR3 loop: CASSYSESNLDTQYF. The CDR3, as DNA: TGTGCCAGCAGTTACTCGGAAAGCAACCTAGATACGCAGTATTTT.

This clone was detected once. The V and J genes are TRBV28 and TRBJ1-3, with D perhaps matching TRBD1 (5 bases). The CDR3 covers 16 residues. Germline loops: CDR1 MDHEN, CDR2 SYDVKM. Trimming removed 3 bases from V and 0 bases from J, with 12 bases in between. The CDR3 DNA is TGTGCCAGCAGTTTGCCCGGGGCCCACTCTGGAAACACCATATATTTT. Translated: CASSLPGAHSGNTIYF.

The rearrangement links TRBV2 to TRBJ2-3, with TRBD1 matching over 8 bases. V shed 0 bases and J 9 bases; nucleotides not matched to a gene: 5. The CDR3 has 14 amino acids. CDR1 and CDR2 (germline): SNHLY, FYNNEI. CDR3: CASSEAQGAVTQYF. DNA for the CDR3: TGTGCCAGCAGTGAAGCGCAGGGGGCCGTGACGCAGTATTTT.

There are a few counts of this clone. The chain joins TRBV4-2 to TRBJ1-1; D is undetermined. Trimming took off 0 bases at V and 4 bases at J, with 6 bases between the two ends. CDR3 length equals 13 residues. Germline V CDR1 and CDR2: LGHNA, YNFKEQ. In DNA, the CDR3 is TGTGCCAGCAGCCAAGAATCCCGCACTGAAGCTTTCTTT. Residues: CASSQESRTEAFF.

CDR3: CAWSPGQGAMGKNIQYF. The CDR3 nucleotides are TGTGCCTGGAGCCCCGGACAGGGGGCGATGGGCAAAAACATTCAGTACTTC. The rearrangement links TRBV30 to TRBJ2-4; 11 bases are shared with TRBD1. Germline V gives CDR1 GTSNPN, CDR2 SVGIG (reference sequence). The length of the CDR3 is 17 residues. J was trimmed by 3 bases and V by 3 bases; bases with no gene match: 10.

V gene TRBV2 combines with J gene TRBJ1-1, with D uncertain. Germline V lookup: CDR1 SNHLY, CDR2 FYNNEI. Trimming took 1 base from V and 0 from J, leaving 9 bases between them. The CDR3 is 15 amino acids. The CDR3 is CASSEEAAVNTEAFF. CDR3 nucleotide sequence: TGTGCCAGCAGTGAAGAGGCAGCCGTGAACACTGAAGCTTTCTTT. Looking up the rest from reference TRBV2 and TRBJ1-1 gives the full variable domain: EPEVTQTPSHQVTQMGQEVILRCVPISNHLYFYWYRQILGQKVEFLVSFYNNEISEKSEIFDDQFSVERPDGSNFTLKIRSTKLEDSAMYFCASSEEAAVNTEAFFGQGTRLTVV.

This CDR3 reads CASSPLGVQETQYF. The CDR3 nucleotides read TGTGCCAGCTCACCATTAGGGGTCCAAGAGACCCAGTACTTC. The V gene is TRBV18, the J gene TRBJ2-5, with a tentative D call TRBD1 (5 bases). This CDR3 spans 14 amino acids. V lost 2 bases, J lost 1 base, and 8 bases lay in between. Germline CDR1 is KGHSH and CDR2 is LQKENI.

The rearrangement uses TRBV28 and TRBJ2-5; D gene uncertain. Trimming cost V 4 bases and J 2 bases, with 5 bases left between them. The CDR3 runs 12 residues. Germline-derived CDR1 and CDR2 are MDHEN and SYDVKM. This CDR3 is CASSSPQETQYF. The CDR3 region has the DNA TGTGCCAGCAGTTCTCCACAAGAGACCCAGTACTTC.

The chain links TRBV3-1 (or the pseudogene TRBV3-2) to TRBJ2-5; no definite D call. CDR1 and CDR2 (germline): LGHDT, YNNKEL (reference sequence). V was shortened by 0 bases and J by 5 bases, with 19 bases between the two germline ends. The CDR3 consists of 17 residues. Here the CDR3 DNA reads TGTGCCAGCAGCCAAGACCACCGGGCCTCTTGGTGGGAGACCCAGTACTTC. Translated: CASSQDHRASWWETQYF.

This chain uses TRBV30 with TRBJ2-6; perhaps D is TRBD1 or TRBD2 (5 bases each). There are 17 residues in the CDR3. CDR1 is GTSNPN, CDR2 SVGIG, per germline (reference sequence). The V end was cut by 3 bases, the J end by 0 bases, with 15 bases between. CDR3 protein: CAWREGQGRSGANVLTF. The CDR3 DNA follows: TGTGCCTGGAGAGAGGGCCAGGGCCGCTCTGGGGCCAACGTCCTGACTTTC.

The chain employs TRBV21-1 and TRBJ2-1; the DNA was not compared with TRBD2, the D call given in the table. TRBV21-1 represents a pseudogene. CDR3 length: 17 residues. CDR3 DNA: TGTGCCAGCAGCCCATGGGGCCCAGCGGGAGCTGACAATGAGCAGTTCTTC. Protein product: CASSPWGPAGADNEQFF.

The rearrangement joins TRBV3-1 (or the pseudogene TRBV3-2) to TRBJ2-5; 11 bases match TRBD2. The CDR3 has 19 residues. Germline trimming cut 2 bases from V and 5 bases from J; bases unmatched to any gene: 16. From germline, CDR1 is LGHDT and CDR2 YNNKEL (reference sequence). This CDR3 reads CASSQRFELAGGSWETQYF. CDR3 coding DNA: TGTGCCAGCAGCCAAAGGTTCGAGCTAGCGGGAGGTTCATGGGAGACCCAGTACTTC.

J is TRBJ2-2 and V is TRBV10-3, with TRBD2 matching 8 bases. The CDR3 extends over 15 amino acids. J gave up 2 bases and V 6 bases, and 5 bases lay outside the gene matches. CDR1 and CDR2 from the germline V gene are ENHRY and SYGVKD. CDR3 bases: TGTGCCATCAGCTCGGTAGCGGGAAACACCGGGGAGCTGTTTTTT. Its protein is CAISSVAGNTGELFF.

This clone turned up a few times. The chain carries TRBV3-1 (or the pseudogene TRBV3-2) and TRBJ2-1, with a tentative D call TRBD2 (5 bases). CDR3 length equals 14 residues. Germline V gives CDR1 LGHDT, CDR2 YNNKEL (reference sequence). Trimming stripped 1 base from V and 6 bases from J, with 10 bases between. The CDR3 DNA sequence: TGTGCCAGCAGCCAAGCGGCGGGTCTCAATGAGCAGTTCTTC. Protein sequence: CASSQAAGLNEQFF.